This TCR beta chain was documented in a study of CD8+ T cells in alopecia areata. Whole-study results and caveats: Alopecia totalis/universalis scalp especially showed more expanded CD8+ clones than normal scalp. Tofacitinib significantly brought down scalp clonality and expanded CD8+ clones among top 100.

Treatment noted: oral pan-JAK inhibitor, 5-10 mg twice daily. Alopecia areata patients had lesional scalp punch biopsies and peripheral blood taken from them. TCR sequencing used cDNA made by reverse transcription of extracted RNA. Sequencing was performed with immunoSEQ multiplex PCR; in TCRdb, only in-frame clones are kept and a portion is missing. The table has about 140,000 clones, about 86% seen once. V gave up 0 bases and J gave up 1 base, with 16 bases separating them. CDR1 and CDR2 from the germline V gene are SGHRS and YFSETQ. The CDR3 has 17 amino acids. To note about this clone: Its antigen is undetermined.

V and J are TRBV5-1 and TRBJ1-1, with D tentatively TRBD1 (5 bases). The receptor's source is a human donor with alopecia areata. Source: CD8+ T cells sorted from blood, taken at week 4, from a patient treated with tofacitinib. The CDR3 is CASSLGISQGPNTEAFF. The CDR3 coding sequence is TGCGCCAGCAGCTTGGGTATTTCGCAGGGACCGAACACTGAAGCTTTCTTT.